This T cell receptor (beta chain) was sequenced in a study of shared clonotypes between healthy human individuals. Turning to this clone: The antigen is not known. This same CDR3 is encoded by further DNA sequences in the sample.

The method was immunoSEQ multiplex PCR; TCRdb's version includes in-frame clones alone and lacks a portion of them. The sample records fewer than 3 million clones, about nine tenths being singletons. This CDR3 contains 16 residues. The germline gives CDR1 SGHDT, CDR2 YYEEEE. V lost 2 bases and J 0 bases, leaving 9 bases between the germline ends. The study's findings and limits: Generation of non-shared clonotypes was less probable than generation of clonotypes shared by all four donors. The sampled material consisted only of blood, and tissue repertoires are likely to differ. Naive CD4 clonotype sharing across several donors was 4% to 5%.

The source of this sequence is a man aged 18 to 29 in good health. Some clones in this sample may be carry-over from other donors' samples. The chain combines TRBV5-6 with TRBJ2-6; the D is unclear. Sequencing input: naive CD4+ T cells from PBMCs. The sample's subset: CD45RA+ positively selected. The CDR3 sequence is CASSLFSSSGANVLTF. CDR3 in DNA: TGTGCCAGCAGCTTATTCAGTTCCTCTGGGGCCAACGTCCTGACTTTC.